Many counts were recorded for the clone carrying this T cell receptor beta chain. Its antigen is undetermined. Documented time point: persistent/refractory GD, antithyroid drugs over 5 years with positive TRAb. Preparation of the TCR library used RNA extracted from PBMCs. The data were obtained in a study of regulatory T cells in long-lasting Graves disease. Study results and caveats: Persistent disease showed a preference for TRBV28, TRBJ1-2 and TRBJ2-5.

Per the germline V gene, CDR1 is DFQATT and CDR2 is SNEGSKA (reference sequence). The CDR3 runs to 12 residues. V lost 6 bases and J 1 base, leaving 9 bases between the germline ends. For TCR beta, libraries came from iRepertoire HTBI primers and Arm-PCR of CDR3 regions. TCRdb re-called the multiplex PCR reads with MiXCR, one entry per CDR3 protein. The table has a few hundred thousand distinct CDR3 sequences, around 21% seen once. The sequence was obtained from a female donor with Graves disease. Sequencing used peripheral blood mononuclear cells (PBMCs), obtained when the disease was refractory, from a patient treated with antithyroid drugs. V is TRBV20-1 and J is TRBJ1-1; D call uncertain. The CDR3, as DNA: TGCAGTGCCCAACAAGCGAACACTGAAGCTTTCTTT. This translates into CSAQQANTEAFF.